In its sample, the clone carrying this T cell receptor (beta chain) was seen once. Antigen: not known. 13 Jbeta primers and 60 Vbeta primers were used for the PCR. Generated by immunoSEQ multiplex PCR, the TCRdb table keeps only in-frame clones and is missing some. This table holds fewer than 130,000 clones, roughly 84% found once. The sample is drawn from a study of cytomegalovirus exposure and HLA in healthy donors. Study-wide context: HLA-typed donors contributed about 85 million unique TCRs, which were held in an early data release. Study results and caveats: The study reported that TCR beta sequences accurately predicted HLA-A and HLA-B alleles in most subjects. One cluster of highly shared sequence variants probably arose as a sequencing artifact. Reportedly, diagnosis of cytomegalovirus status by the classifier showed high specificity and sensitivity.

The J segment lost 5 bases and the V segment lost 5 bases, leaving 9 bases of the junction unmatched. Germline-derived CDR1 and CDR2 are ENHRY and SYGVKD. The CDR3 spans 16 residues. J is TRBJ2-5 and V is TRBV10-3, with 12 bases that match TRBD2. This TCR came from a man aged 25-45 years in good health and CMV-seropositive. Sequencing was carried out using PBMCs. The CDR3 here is CAISPGGLAGYETQYF. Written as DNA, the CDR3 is TGTGCCATCAGTCCCGGAGGACTAGCGGGGTACGAGACCCAGTACTTC.